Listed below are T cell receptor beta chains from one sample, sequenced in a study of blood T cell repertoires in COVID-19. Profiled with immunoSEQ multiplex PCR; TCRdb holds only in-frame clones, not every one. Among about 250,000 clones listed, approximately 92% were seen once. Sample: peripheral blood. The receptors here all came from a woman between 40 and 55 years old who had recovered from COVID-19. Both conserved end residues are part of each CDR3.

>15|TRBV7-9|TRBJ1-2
CASSLGARTNYGYTF
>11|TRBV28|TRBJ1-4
CASSSNEKLFF
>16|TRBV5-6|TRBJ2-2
CASSFGGQGGTGELFF
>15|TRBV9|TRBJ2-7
CASSVGTSGAYEQYF
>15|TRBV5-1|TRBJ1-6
CASSYWGTYNSPLHF
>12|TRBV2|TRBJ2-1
CASSGVSNEQFF
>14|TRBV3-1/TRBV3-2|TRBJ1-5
CASSQSTGYQPQHF
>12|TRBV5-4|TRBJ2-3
CASSLPADTQYF
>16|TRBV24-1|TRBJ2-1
CATSEGLAVLRNEQFF
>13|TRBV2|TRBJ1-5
CAIAGQANQPQHF
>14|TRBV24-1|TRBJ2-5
CATSAGDVQETQYF
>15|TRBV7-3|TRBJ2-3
CASSLLAGGIDTQYF
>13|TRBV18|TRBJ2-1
CASSPGTSNEQFF
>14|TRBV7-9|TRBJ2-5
CASSFGTGVETQYF
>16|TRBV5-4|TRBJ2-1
CASSASGRAGESEQFF
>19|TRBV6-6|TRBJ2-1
CASSRRGMVLAGEENEQFF
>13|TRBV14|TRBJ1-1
CASSQGVTGEAFF
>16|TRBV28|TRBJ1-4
CASSLLGGEREEKLFF
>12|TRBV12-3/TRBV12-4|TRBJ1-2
CASSETGDGYTF
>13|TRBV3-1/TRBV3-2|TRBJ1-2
CASSLRLNYGYTF
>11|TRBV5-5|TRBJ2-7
CASSITYEQYF
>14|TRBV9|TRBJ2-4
CASSVGSGGNIQYF
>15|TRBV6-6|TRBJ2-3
CASSEGLAGTDTQYF
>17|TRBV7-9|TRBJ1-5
CASSLATPGQGSQPQHF
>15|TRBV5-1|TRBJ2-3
CASSSMGQGTDTQYF
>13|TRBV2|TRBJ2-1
CATDSGSYNEQFF
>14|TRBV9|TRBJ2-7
CASSVGVVSWEQYF
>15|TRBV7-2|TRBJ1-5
CASSKEVSSNQPQHF
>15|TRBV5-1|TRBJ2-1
CASSLGTSGDNEQFF
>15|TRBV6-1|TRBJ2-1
CASSERGLAYNEQFF
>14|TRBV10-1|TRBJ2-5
CASSSGQGGETQYF
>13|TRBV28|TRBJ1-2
CASSLDNNYGYTF
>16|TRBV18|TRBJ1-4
CASSPAGQAVNEKLFF
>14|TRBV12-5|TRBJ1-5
CASGSDGTDQPQHF
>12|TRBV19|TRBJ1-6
CATRDRNSPLHF
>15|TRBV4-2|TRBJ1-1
CASSQDQGVRTEAFF
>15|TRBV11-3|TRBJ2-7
CASSLDFGTNYEQYF
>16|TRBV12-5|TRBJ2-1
CASGLVLLLENNEQFF
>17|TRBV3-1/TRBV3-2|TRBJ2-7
CASSQTWTGTGKREQYF
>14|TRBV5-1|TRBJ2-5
CASSLVDREETQYF
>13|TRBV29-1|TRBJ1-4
CSVEAGLGEKLFF
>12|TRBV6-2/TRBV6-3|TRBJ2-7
CASSLAGGEQYF
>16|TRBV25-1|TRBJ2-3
CASSEGTSASTDTQYF
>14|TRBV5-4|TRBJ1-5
CASSTGGANQPQHF
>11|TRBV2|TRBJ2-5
CALAGEETQYF
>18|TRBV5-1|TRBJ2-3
CASSSHQLAGGSTDTQYF
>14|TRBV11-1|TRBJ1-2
CASSGDRASYGYTF
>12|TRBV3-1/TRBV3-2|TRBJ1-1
CASSQGDQQAFF